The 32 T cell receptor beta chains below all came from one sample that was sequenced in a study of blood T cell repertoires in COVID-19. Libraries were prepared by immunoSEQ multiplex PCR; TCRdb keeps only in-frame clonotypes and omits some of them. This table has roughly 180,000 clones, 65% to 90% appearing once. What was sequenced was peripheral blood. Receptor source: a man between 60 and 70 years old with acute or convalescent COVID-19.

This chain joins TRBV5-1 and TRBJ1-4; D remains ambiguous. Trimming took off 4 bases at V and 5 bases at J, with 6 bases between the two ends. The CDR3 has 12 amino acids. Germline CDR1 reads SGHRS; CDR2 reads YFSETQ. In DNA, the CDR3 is TGCGCCAGCAGCCGGAGGAATGAAAAACTGTTTTTT. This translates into CASSRRNEKLFF.

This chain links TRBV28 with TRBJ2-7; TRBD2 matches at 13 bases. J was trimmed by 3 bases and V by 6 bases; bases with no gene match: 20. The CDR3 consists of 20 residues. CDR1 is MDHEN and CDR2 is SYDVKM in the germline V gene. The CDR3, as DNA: TGTGCCAGCAGCAACCGTCTCGGACTAGCGGGAGACCCCACTAGCTACGAGCAGTACTTC. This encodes CASSNRLGLAGDPTSYEQYF. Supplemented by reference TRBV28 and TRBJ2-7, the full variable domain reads DVKVTQSSRYLVKRTGEKVFLECVQDMDHENMFWYRQDPGLGLRLIYFSYDVKMKEKGDIPEGYSVSREKKERFSLILESASTNQTSMYLCASSNRLGLAGDPTSYEQYFGPGTRLTVT.

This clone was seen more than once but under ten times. The CDR3 DNA is TGTGCCAGCAGCTTCGGGGGTCCGAGCTCCTACGAGCAGTACTTC. Its translation: CASSFGGPSSYEQYF. The rearrangement uses TRBV5-4 and TRBJ2-7; weak D call: TRBD2 (6 bases). The CDR3 consists of 15 residues. V lost 2 bases to trimming and J lost 0 bases, with 12 bases between them. Germline CDR1 and CDR2: SGHNT and YYREEE (reference sequence). Filled out from reference TRBV5-4 and TRBJ2-7, the complete variable domain reads ETGVTQSPTHLIKTRGQQVTLRCSSQSGHNTVSWYQQALGQGPQFIFQYYREEENGRGNFPPRFSGLQFPNYSSELNVNALELDDSALYLCASSFGGPSSYEQYFGPGTRLTVT.

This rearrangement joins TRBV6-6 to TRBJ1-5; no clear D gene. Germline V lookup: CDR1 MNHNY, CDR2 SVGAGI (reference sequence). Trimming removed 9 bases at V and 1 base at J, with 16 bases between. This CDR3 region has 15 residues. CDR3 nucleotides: TGTGCCAGTCTTAATGGAGTTGTGAGCAATCAGCCCCAGCATTTT. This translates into CASLNGVVSNQPQHF.

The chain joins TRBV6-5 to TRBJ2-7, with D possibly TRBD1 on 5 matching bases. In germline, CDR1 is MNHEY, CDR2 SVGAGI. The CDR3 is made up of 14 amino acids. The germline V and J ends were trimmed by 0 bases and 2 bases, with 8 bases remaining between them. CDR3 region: CASSYSRQTYEQYF. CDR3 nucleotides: TGTGCCAGCAGTTACTCGCGACAGACCTACGAGCAGTACTTC.

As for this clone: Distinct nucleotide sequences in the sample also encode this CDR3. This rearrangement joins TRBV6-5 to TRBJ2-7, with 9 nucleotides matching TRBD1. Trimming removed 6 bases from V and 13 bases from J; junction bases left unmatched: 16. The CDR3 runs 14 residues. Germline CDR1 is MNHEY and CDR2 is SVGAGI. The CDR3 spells CASSPGTGRGVQYF. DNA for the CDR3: TGTGCCAGCAGCCCCGGGACAGGGCGCGGGGTGCAATACTTC.

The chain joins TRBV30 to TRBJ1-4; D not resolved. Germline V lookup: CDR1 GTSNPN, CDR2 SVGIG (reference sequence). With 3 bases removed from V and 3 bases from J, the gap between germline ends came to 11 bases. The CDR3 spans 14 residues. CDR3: CAWSASGSNEKLFF. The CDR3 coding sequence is TGTGCCTGGAGCGCCTCGGGGTCTAATGAAAAACTGTTTTTT.

This chain's CDR3 is CAIREGQGSYEQYF. The CDR3 coding sequence is TGTGCCATCAGGGAGGGACAGGGCTCCTACGAGCAGTACTTC. The chain carries TRBV10-3 and TRBJ2-7, with 9 positions matching TRBD1. Germline V gene data show CDR1 as ENHRY and CDR2 as SYGVKD. The CDR3 covers 14 residues. With 6 bases clipped from V and 0 bases from J, the junction kept 3 bases outside the gene matches.

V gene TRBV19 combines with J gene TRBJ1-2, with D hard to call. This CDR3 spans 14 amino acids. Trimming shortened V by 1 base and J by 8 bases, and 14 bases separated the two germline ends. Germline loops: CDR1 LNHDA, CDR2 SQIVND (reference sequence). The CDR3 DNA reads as TGTGCCAGTAGTATAGGTCGAGGGAGTCAAGGCTACACCTTC. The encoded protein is CASSIGRGSQGYTF.

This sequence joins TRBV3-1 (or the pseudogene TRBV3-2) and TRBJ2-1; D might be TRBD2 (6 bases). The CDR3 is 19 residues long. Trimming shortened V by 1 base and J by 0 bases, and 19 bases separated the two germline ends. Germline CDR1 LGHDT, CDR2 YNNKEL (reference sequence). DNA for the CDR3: TGTGCCAGCAGCCAAGTGCCCGGGAGTGGCCCCAGCTCCTACAATGAGCAGTTCTTC. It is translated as CASSQVPGSGPSSYNEQFF.

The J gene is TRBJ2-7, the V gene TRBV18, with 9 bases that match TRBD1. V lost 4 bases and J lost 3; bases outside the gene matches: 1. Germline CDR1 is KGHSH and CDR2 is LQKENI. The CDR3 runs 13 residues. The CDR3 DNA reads TGTGCCAGCTCACTGGACAGGGGCTACGAGCAGTACTTC. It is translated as CASSLDRGYEQYF.

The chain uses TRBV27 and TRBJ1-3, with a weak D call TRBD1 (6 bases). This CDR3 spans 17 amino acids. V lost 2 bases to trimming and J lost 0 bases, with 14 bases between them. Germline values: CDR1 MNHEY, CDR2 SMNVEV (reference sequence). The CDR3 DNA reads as TGTGCCAGCAGTTTACAGGGGTACGGTTACTCTGGAAACACCATATATTTT. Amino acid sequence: CASSLQGYGYSGNTIYF.

CDR3 nucleotide sequence: TGTGCCAGCAGCCCAGGACAGTTCACTGAAGCTTTCTTT. It codes for CASSPGQFTEAFF. V is TRBV7-6 and J is TRBJ1-1; possible D gene TRBD1, 6 bases. Germline lookup yields CDR1 SGHVS and CDR2 FNYEAQ. V was shortened by 5 bases and J by 4 bases, with 11 bases between the two germline ends. The CDR3 length is 13 residues.

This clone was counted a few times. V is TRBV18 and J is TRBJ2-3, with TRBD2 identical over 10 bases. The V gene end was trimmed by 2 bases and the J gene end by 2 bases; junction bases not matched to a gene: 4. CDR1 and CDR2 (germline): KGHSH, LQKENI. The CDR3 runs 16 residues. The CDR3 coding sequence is TGTGCCAGCTCACCAAACCTAGCGGGAGCCACAGATACGCAGTATTTT. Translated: CASSPNLAGATDTQYF.

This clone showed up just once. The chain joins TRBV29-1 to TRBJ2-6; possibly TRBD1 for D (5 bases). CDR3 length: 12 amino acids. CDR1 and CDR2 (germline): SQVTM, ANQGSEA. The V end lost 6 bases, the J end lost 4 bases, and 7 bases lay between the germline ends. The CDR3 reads CSVRQGANVLTF. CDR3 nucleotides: TGCAGCGTGAGACAGGGGGCCAACGTCCTGACTTTC.

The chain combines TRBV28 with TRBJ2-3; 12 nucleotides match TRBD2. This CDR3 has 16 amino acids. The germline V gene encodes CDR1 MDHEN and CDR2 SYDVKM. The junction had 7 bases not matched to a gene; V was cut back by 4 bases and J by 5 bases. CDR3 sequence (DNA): TGTGCCAGCAGTTCAGCTAGCGGGAGGGCCGGAGATACGCAGTATTTT. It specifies CASSSASGRAGDTQYF.

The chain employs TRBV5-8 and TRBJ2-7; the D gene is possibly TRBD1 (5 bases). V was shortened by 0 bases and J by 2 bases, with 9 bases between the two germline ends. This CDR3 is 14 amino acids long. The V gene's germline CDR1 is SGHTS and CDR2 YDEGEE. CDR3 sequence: CASSLEAGTYEQYF. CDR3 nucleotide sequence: TGTGCCAGCAGCTTGGAGGCAGGGACCTACGAGCAGTACTTC. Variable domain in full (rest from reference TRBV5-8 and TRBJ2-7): EAGVTQSPTHLIKTRGQQATLRCSPISGHTSVYWYQQALGLGLQFLLWYDEGEERNRGNFPPRFSGRQFPNYSSELNVNALELEDSALYLCASSLEAGTYEQYFGPGTRLTVT.

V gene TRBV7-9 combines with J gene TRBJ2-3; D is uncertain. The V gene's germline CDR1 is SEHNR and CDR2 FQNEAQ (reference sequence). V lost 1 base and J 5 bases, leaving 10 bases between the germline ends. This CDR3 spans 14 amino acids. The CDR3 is CASSLDDSRDTQYF. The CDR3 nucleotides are TGTGCCAGCAGCTTAGATGATTCGCGAGATACGCAGTATTTT.

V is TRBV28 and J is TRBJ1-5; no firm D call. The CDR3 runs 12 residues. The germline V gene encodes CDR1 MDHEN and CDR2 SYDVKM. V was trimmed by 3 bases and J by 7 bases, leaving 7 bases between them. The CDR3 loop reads CASSLEGQPQHF. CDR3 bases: TGTGCCAGCAGTTTGGAGGGCCAGCCCCAGCATTTT.

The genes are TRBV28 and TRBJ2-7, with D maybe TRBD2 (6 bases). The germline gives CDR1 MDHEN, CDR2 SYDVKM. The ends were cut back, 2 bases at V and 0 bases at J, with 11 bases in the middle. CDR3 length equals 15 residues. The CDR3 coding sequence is TGTGCCAGCAGTTTAGCCTTAGCGGTCTCCTACGAGCAGTACTTC. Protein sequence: CASSLALAVSYEQYF.

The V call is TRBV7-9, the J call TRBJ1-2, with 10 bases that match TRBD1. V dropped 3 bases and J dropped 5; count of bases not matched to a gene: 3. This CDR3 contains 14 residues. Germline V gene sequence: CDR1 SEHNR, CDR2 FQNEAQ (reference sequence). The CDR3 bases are TGTGCCAGCAGCTTCTTGGGACAGGGGTATGGCTACACCTTC. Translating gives CASSFLGQGYGYTF.

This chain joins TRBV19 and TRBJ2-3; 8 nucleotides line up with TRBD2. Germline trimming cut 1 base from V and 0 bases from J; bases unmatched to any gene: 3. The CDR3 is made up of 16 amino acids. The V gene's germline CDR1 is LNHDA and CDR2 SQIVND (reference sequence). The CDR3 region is CASSIGASGSTDTQYF. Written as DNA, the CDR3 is TGTGCCAGTAGTATAGGGGCTAGCGGGAGCACAGATACGCAGTATTTT.

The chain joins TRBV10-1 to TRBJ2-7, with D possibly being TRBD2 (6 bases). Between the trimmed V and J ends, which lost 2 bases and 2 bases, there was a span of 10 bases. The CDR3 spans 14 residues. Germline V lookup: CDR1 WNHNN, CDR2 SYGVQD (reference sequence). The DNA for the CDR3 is TGCGCCAGCAGTGAGGGGATAGCGGCCTACGAGCAGTACTTC. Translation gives CASSEGIAAYEQYF.

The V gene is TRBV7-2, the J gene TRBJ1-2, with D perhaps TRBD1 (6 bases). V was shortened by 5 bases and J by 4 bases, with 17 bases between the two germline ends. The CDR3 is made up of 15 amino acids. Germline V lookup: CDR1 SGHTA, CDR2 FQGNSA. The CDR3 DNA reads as TGTGCCAGCAGCCCCCGTGGTGGGGGCGGCTATGGCTACACCTTC. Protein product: CASSPRGGGGYGYTF.

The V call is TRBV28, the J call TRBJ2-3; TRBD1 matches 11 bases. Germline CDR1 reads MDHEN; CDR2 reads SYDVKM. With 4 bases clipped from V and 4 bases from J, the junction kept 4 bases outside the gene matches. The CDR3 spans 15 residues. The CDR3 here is CASSSWTGGADTQYF. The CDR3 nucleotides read TGTGCCAGCAGTTCCTGGACAGGGGGCGCAGATACGCAGTATTTT. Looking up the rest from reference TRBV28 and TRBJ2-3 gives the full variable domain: DVKVTQSSRYLVKRTGEKVFLECVQDMDHENMFWYRQDPGLGLRLIYFSYDVKMKEKGDIPEGYSVSREKKERFSLILESASTNQTSMYLCASSSWTGGADTQYFGPGTRLTVL.

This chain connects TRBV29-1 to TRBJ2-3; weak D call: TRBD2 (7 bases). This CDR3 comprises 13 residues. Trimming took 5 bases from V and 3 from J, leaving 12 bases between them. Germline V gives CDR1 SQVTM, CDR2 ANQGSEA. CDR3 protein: CSVWGGGTDTQYF. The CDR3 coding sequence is TGCAGCGTTTGGGGGGGCGGGACAGATACGCAGTATTTT.

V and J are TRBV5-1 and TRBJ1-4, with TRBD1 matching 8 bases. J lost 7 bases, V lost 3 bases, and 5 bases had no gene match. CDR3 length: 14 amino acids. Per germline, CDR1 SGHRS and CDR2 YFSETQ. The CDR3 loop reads CASSWGQETEKLFF. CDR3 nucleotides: TGCGCCAGCAGCTGGGGACAGGAGACTGAAAAACTGTTTTTT.

Here the CDR3 DNA reads TGTGCCACCAGTGCCGCGGGTGTAGGTAATGAAAAACTGTTTTTT. Protein sequence: CATSAAGVGNEKLFF. The chain is built from TRBV24-1 and TRBJ1-4; D unclear. Trimming stripped 5 bases from V and 4 bases from J, with 13 bases between. The length of the CDR3 is 15 residues. Germline V gene data show CDR1 as KGHDR and CDR2 as SFDVKD.

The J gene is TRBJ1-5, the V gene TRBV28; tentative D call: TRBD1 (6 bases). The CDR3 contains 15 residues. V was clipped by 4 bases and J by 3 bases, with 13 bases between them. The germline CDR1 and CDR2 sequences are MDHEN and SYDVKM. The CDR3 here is CASSSGGADNQPQHF. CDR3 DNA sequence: TGTGCCAGCAGTTCCGGGGGGGCGGACAATCAGCCCCAGCATTTT.

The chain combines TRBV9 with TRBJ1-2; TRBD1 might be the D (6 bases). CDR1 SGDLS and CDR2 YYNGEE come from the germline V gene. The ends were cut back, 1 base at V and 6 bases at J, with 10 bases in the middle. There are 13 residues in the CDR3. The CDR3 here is CASSVQGMDGYTF. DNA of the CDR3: TGTGCCAGCAGCGTACAGGGGATGGATGGCTACACCTTC.

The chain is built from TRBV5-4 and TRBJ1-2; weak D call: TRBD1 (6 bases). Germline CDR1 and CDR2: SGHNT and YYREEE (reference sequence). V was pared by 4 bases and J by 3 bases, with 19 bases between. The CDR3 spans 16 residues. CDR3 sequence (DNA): TGTGCCAGCAGCGGAGAGCGGGGGCAGGCGGACTATGGCTACACCTTC. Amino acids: CASSGERGQADYGYTF.

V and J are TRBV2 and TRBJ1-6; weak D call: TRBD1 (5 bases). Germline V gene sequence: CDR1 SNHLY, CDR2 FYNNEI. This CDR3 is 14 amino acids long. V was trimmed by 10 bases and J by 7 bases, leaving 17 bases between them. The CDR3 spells CATSPGRGNSPLHF. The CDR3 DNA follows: TGTGCCACCTCCCCGGGACGGGGGAATTCACCCCTCCACTTT.